These 8 T cell receptor beta chains came from one sample sequenced in a study of blood T cell repertoires in COVID-19 (TCRdb year 2020). To prepare the library, the immunoSEQ multiplex PCR assay was applied. TCRdb retrieved this table from immuneACCESS and kept in-frame rearrangements only. Not all clones are present; in checked studies, unresolved V genes account for under half, and no reason is known for the remainder. In this sample the table shows over 100,000 clones, 91% of which occur a single time. In total, the top ten clones hold under 6.5% of the sample. The sequenced material came from peripheral blood. The receptor set was obtained from a human donor in a cohort sampled during active COVID-19.

Of note for this clone: One end of the junction does not line up with germline, which may come from a read error. The chain uses TRBV6-2 or TRBV6-3 and TRBJ1-5; D gene unclear. This CDR3 region has 14 residues. CDR1 and CDR2 (germline): MNHEY, SVGEGT. DNA for the CDR3: TGTGCCAGCAGCCCTGCGGGGAGCAGTCAGCCCCAGCATTTT. Translated, it gives CASSPAGSSQPQHF.

The J gene is TRBJ2-5, the V gene TRBV30; D is possibly TRBD2 (7 bases). The ends were cut back, 0 bases at V and 5 bases at J, with 13 bases in the middle. Germline values: CDR1 GTSNPN, CDR2 SVGIG (reference sequence). This CDR3 has 14 amino acids. The CDR3, as DNA: TGTGCCTGGAGTGTAGGGGGGGGAGGGGAGACCCAGTACTTC. Its protein product is CAWSVGGGGETQYF.

The chain is built from TRBV19 and TRBJ2-4; D is uncertain. In germline, CDR1 is LNHDA, CDR2 SQIVND (reference sequence). V was clipped by 5 bases and J by 1 base, with 12 bases between them. This CDR3 region has 15 residues. DNA for the CDR3: TGTGCCAGTAGTCTGGTGGTTCGGGCCAAAAACATTCAGTACTTC. Translated, it gives CASSLVVRAKNIQYF.

The chain joins TRBV9 to TRBJ2-3; TRBD2 agrees at 7 bases. Losses at the gene ends were 2 bases for V and 5 bases for J; bases not matched to a gene: 5. The CDR3 loop spans 14 amino acids. The germline gives CDR1 SGDLS, CDR2 YYNGEE. The CDR3 nucleotides read TGTGCCAGCAGCGTTAAAGGCGGGAGAGATACGCAGTATTTT. Translated, it gives CASSVKGGRDTQYF.

V gene TRBV11-2 combines with J gene TRBJ2-7; TRBD2 agrees at 9 bases. The germline CDR1 and CDR2 sequences are SGHAT and FQNNGV. This CDR3 spans 14 amino acids. Trimming removed 3 bases from V and 6 bases from J; junction bases left unmatched: 6. CDR3 coding DNA: TGTGCCAGCAGCTTGCAGGGACTAGCTAGCGAGCAGTACTTC. It specifies CASSLQGLASEQYF. The full variable domain, in which reference TRBV11-2 and TRBJ2-7 provide the parts outside the CDR3, is EAGVAQSPRYKIIEKRQSVAFWCNPISGHATLYWYQQILGQGPKLLIQFQNNGVVDDSQLPKDRFSAERLKGVDSTLKIQPAKLEDSAVYLCASSLQGLASEQYFGPGTRLTVT.

The rearrangement joins TRBV15 to TRBJ2-1; 7 bases align to TRBD1. CDR3 length equals 15 residues. V lost 0 bases and J lost 8; bases outside the gene matches: 7. Germline CDR1 reads LNHNV; CDR2 reads YYDKDF (reference sequence). The DNA of the CDR3 is TGTGCCACCAGCAGAGATTATACAGGGGAAGATGAGCAGTTCTTC. As protein: CATSRDYTGEDEQFF.

This sequence joins TRBV5-1 and TRBJ1-2, with 7 nucleotides matching TRBD1. V gave up 4 bases and J gave up 5 bases; unmatched junction bases: 11. The CDR3 length is 15 residues. Germline assignment: CDR1 SGHRS and CDR2 YFSETQ. CDR3 DNA: TGCGCCAGCAGCACGAACAGGGGCCAGACTTATGGCTACACCTTC. Protein: CASSTNRGQTYGYTF.

The chain couples TRBV6-5 to TRBJ1-2; TRBD1 matches 8 bases. The germline V gene encodes CDR1 MNHEY and CDR2 SVGAGI. The CDR3 length is 15 residues. V shed 1 base, J shed 7 bases, and the junction held 8 bases outside the gene matches. Written as DNA, the CDR3 is TGTGCCAGCAGTTACTTCGTAGACAGGGGTTCTGGCTACACCTTC. Translation gives CASSYFVDRGSGYTF.